This T cell receptor beta chain was found in a study of OX40 agonist ivuxolimab in advanced cancers. Study at large: All patients had ivuxolimab intravenously every 2 weeks at 0.01 to 10 mg/kg.

Profiled with immunoSEQ multiplex PCR; TCRdb holds only in-frame clones, not every one. In the table there are around 14,000 clones, less than 95% of which are singletons. The CDR3 totals 16 residues. CDR1 and CDR2 (germline): MNHEY, SMNVEV (reference sequence). V was clipped by 7 bases and J by 0 bases, with 16 bases between them. The TCR sequence derives from an adult with an advanced solid tumor such as melanoma, head and neck, liver or kidney cancer. Specimen: CD4+ or CD8+ T cells sorted from blood, collected in a trial of the OX40 agonist ivuxolimab. This sequence joins TRBV27 and TRBJ2-1, with a weak D call TRBD2 (6 bases). The chain's CDR3 is CASTLTGTPSYNEQFF. The CDR3 DNA reads as TGTGCCAGCACCCTAACCGGGACTCCCTCCTACAATGAGCAGTTCTTC.